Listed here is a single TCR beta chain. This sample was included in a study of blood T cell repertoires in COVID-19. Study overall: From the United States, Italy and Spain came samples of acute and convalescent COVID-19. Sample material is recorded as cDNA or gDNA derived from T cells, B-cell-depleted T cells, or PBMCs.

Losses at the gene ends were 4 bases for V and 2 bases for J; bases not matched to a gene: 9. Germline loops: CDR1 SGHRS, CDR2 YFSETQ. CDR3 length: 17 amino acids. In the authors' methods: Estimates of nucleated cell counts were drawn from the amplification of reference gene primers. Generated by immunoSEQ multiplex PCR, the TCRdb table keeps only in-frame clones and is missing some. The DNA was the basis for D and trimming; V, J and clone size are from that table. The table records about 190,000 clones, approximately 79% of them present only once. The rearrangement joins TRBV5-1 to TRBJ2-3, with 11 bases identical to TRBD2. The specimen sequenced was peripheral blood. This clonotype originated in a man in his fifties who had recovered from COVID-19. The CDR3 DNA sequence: TGCGCCAGCAGCCCGGGGACTAGCGGAGCACCCACAGATACGCAGTATTTT. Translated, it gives CASSPGTSGAPTDTQYF.